One sample yielded the 26 T cell receptor beta chains listed below, sequenced in a study of identifying expanded T cells in peripheral blood. Profiled with immunoSEQ multiplex PCR; TCRdb holds only in-frame clones, not every one. The sample contains over 75,000 clones, 88% of which appear only once. Input material: blood. These receptors were taken from a person aged 18-70 years in good health.

The chain uses TRBV5-6 and TRBJ2-2, with D uncertain. This CDR3 is 14 amino acids long. Looked up from germline, CDR1 is SGHDT and CDR2 is YYEEEE. Trimming shortened V by 4 bases and J by 0 bases, and 7 bases separated the two germline ends. Here the CDR3 reads CASSTTPNTGELFF. The CDR3 nucleotides read TGTGCCAGCAGCACTACCCCGAACACCGGGGAGCTGTTTTTT.

Written as DNA, the CDR3 is TGTGCCAGCAGCTTATTGGTCGGTGGAAACACCATATATTTT. Amino acid sequence: CASSLLVGGNTIYF. The chain employs TRBV7-2 and TRBJ1-3; D unresolved. Trimming stripped 2 bases from V and 3 bases from J, with 8 bases between. There are 14 residues in the CDR3. Germline CDR1 SGHTA, CDR2 FQGNSA.

The chain uses TRBV28 and TRBJ2-7; D not certain. The CDR3 totals 16 residues. Between the trimmed V and J ends, which lost 6 bases and 0 bases, there was a span of 18 bases. Germline assignment: CDR1 MDHEN and CDR2 SYDVKM. DNA of the CDR3: TGTGCCAGCAGAAGAGTCAATACGGGCGGCTCCTACGAGCAGTACTTC. This translates into CASRRVNTGGSYEQYF.

This chain joins TRBV2 and TRBJ2-5; D is unresolved. Germline assignment: CDR1 SNHLY and CDR2 FYNNEI. There are 11 residues in the CDR3. V gave up 5 bases and J gave up 5 bases, with 6 bases separating them. CDR3 residues: CASSPPETQYF. CDR3 nucleotide sequence: TGTGCCAGCAGTCCCCCGGAGACCCAGTACTTC.

V is TRBV4-1 and J is TRBJ2-3; 8 bases fit TRBD1. V lost 0 bases, J lost 2 bases, and 4 bases stayed unmatched. Germline V gene sequence: CDR1 MGHRA, CDR2 YSYEKL. The CDR3 sequence is 16 residues long. The CDR3 loop reads CASSQEDRAYTDTQYF. Here the CDR3 DNA reads TGCGCCAGCAGCCAAGAGGACAGGGCCTACACAGATACGCAGTATTTT.

The V and J genes are TRBV5-4 and TRBJ1-2; a weak D match, TRBD1 (5 bases). This CDR3 comprises 12 residues. Germline-derived CDR1 and CDR2 are SGHNT and YYREEE (reference sequence). V dropped 4 bases and J dropped 8 bases, with 12 bases sitting between them. The CDR3 sequence is CASSRGVGGYTF. The CDR3 region has the DNA TGTGCCAGCAGCCGAGGGGTAGGGGGCTACACCTTC.

In this sample, this clone turned up a few times. DNA for the CDR3: TGTGCCAGCAGTGACGGTTTGGGGGCGGATACGCAGTATTTT. Translating it yields CASSDGLGADTQYF. The chain employs TRBV6-4 and TRBJ2-3; TRBD1 might be the D (6 bases). Trimming removed 2 bases from V and 6 bases from J, with 12 bases in between. The CDR3 is made up of 14 amino acids. The germline CDR1 and CDR2 sequences are MRHNA and SNTAGT.

This sequence joins TRBV5-4 and TRBJ2-1, with unresolved D. The CDR3 covers 13 residues. The germline CDR1 and CDR2 sequences are SGHNT and YYREEE (reference sequence). V was clipped by 3 bases and J by 4 bases, with 8 bases between them. In DNA, the CDR3 is TGTGCCAGCAGCTCCCCCGTTTACAATGAGCAGTTCTTC. Translation gives CASSSPVYNEQFF.

This chain links TRBV2 with TRBJ2-4; the D is unclear. The CDR3 is made up of 11 amino acids. Germline values: CDR1 SNHLY, CDR2 FYNNEI. The V gene lost 8 bases and the J gene lost 3 bases, with 5 bases spanning the gap. The CDR3 spells CASSGKNIQYF. CDR3 coding DNA: TGTGCCAGCTCTGGCAAAAACATTCAGTACTTC.

The gene calls are TRBV7-2 and TRBJ2-1; D is unresolved. Germline loops: CDR1 SGHTA, CDR2 FQGNSA. V lost 3 bases and J lost 10, with 7 bases in between. The CDR3 is made up of 11 amino acids. The CDR3 is CASSLGKEQFF. The CDR3 DNA sequence: TGTGCCAGCAGCTTGGGGAAAGAGCAGTTCTTC.

This chain links TRBV6-4 with TRBJ2-1; 11 nucleotides line up with TRBD2. Looked up from germline, CDR1 is MRHNA and CDR2 is SNTAGT. Unmatched junction bases numbered 5, after V lost 3 bases and J lost 4 bases. This CDR3 has 16 amino acids. CDR3 sequence: CASSELAGDPYNEQFF. As DNA, the CDR3 is TGTGCCAGCAGTGAACTAGCGGGAGATCCTTACAATGAGCAGTTCTTC.

The chain links TRBV30 to TRBJ1-1; 9 nucleotides match TRBD1. Germline values: CDR1 GTSNPN, CDR2 SVGIG (reference sequence). The trim removed 2 bases at V and 7 bases at J, leaving 5 bases unmatched. This CDR3 region has 13 residues. The CDR3 loop reads CAWSRTGVGEAFF. Written as DNA, the CDR3 is TGTGCCTGGAGTCGGACAGGGGTTGGTGAAGCTTTCTTT.

V is TRBV5-4 and J is TRBJ2-5, with a weak D call TRBD2 (7 bases). The CDR3 contains 17 residues. The germline V and J ends were trimmed by 4 bases and 4 bases, with 23 bases remaining between them. Germline V gives CDR1 SGHNT, CDR2 YYREEE (reference sequence). The CDR3 coding sequence is TGTGCCAGCAGCATGGGAGGTTGGGGGGGGCTTGGAGAGACCCAGTACTTC. It specifies CASSMGGWGGLGETQYF.

This clone showed up just once. The rearrangement links TRBV7-9 to TRBJ1-6; D possibly corresponds to TRBD1 (6 bases). Trimming left V 3 bases short and J 0 bases short, with 15 bases between. The CDR3 extends over 18 amino acids. Per the germline V gene, CDR1 is SEHNR and CDR2 is FQNEAQ (reference sequence). CDR3 nucleotide sequence: TGTGCCAGCAGCTTGGGCAGGGGCAAAAGCTCCTATAATTCACCCCTCCACTTT. Protein product: CASSLGRGKSSYNSPLHF.

J is TRBJ2-3 and V is TRBV6-6; TRBD2 might be the D (5 bases). Trimming left V 5 bases short and J 6 bases short, with 6 bases between. The CDR3 has 11 residues. In germline, CDR1 is MNHNY, CDR2 SVGAGI (reference sequence). The CDR3 spells CASSRGDTQYF. As DNA, the CDR3 is TGTGCCAGCAGTCGCGGGGATACGCAGTATTTT.

The rearrangement uses TRBV14 and TRBJ2-2, with TRBD1 matching 11 bases. The trim removed 3 bases at V and 5 bases at J, leaving 2 bases unmatched. The CDR3 runs to 15 residues. The V gene's germline CDR1 is SGHDN and CDR2 FVKESK. The CDR3 protein is CASSQGTGGTGELFF. The CDR3 DNA is TGTGCCAGCAGCCAGGGGACAGGGGGTACCGGGGAGCTGTTTTTT.

The chain uses TRBV4-1 and TRBJ1-4, with no clear D. V was clipped by 7 bases and J by 0 bases, with 12 bases between them. There are 15 residues in the CDR3. The germline CDR1 and CDR2 sequences are MGHRA and YSYEKL. CDR3 bases: TGCGCCAGCACCCTATCTACGACAACTAATGAAAAACTGTTTTTT. Its translation is CASTLSTTTNEKLFF.

The chain has TRBV4-3 and TRBJ2-5; D remains unclear. The J call may be wrong; the DNA end is better matched by TRBJ2-7. This CDR3 spans 14 amino acids. Germline CDR1 LGHNA, CDR2 YSLEER. CDR3 bases: TGCGCCAGCAGCCAAGGAGGAAACTCCTACGAGCAGTACTTC. It encodes CASSQGGNSYEQYF.

V and J are TRBV6-6 and TRBJ1-1; 8 positions agree with TRBD1. Germline lookup yields CDR1 MNHNY and CDR2 SVGAGI (reference sequence). The CDR3 covers 13 residues. V was pared by 7 bases and J by 3 bases, with 4 bases of the junction left unmatched. CDR3 in amino acids: CASIQGADTEAFF. The CDR3 coding sequence is TGTGCCAGCATTCAGGGGGCGGACACTGAAGCTTTCTTT.

This clone was counted only a few times. The chain couples TRBV18 to TRBJ2-1; D call uncertain. The CDR3 sequence is 13 residues long. Trimming took off 3 bases at V and 9 bases at J, with 12 bases between the two ends. The germline V gene has CDR1 KGHSH and CDR2 LQKENI. The CDR3 spells CASSPFELGEQFF. The CDR3 bases are TGTGCCAGCTCACCGTTCGAATTGGGTGAGCAGTTCTTC.

The gene calls are TRBV14 and TRBJ2-3; 9 nucleotides agree with TRBD2. The germline gives CDR1 SGHDN, CDR2 FVKESK. V was clipped by 2 bases and J by 10 bases; unmatched bases: 22. The CDR3 runs to 19 residues. In DNA form, the CDR3 reads TGTGCCAGCAGCCAACGACAGCCTCCTAACGGCGGGAGGGCCTGGGCGCAGTATTTT. It specifies CASSQRQPPNGGRAWAQYF.

The chain has TRBV6-1 and TRBJ2-5; 9 positions agree with TRBD1. CDR1 and CDR2 from the germline V gene are MNHNS and SASEGT. V was clipped by 5 bases and J by 5 bases; unmatched bases: 9. This CDR3 is 15 amino acids long. Here the CDR3 reads CASSIGDRDVETQYF. CDR3 nucleotide sequence: TGTGCCAGCAGTATAGGGGACAGGGATGTTGAGACCCAGTACTTC.

The rearrangement uses TRBV4-3 and TRBJ1-5, with unresolved D. V lost 0 bases, J lost 1 base, and 7 bases lay in between. CDR1 is LGHNA and CDR2 is YSLEER in the germline V gene. The CDR3 covers 15 residues. In DNA, the CDR3 is TGCGCCAGCAGCCAAGACGCCAGGAGCAATCAGCCCCAGCATTTT. This codes for CASSQDARSNQPQHF.

The V call is TRBV30, the J call TRBJ2-7; D might be TRBD1 (5 bases). V was shortened by 5 bases and J by 0 bases, with 14 bases between the two germline ends. The CDR3 runs 14 residues. Germline CDR1 and CDR2: GTSNPN and SVGIG (reference sequence). The CDR3 coding sequence is TGTGCCTGGGGGAAACAGGTGAGCTCCTACGAGCAGTACTTC. It translates to CAWGKQVSSYEQYF.

The chain has TRBV7-8 and TRBJ2-3, with no clear D. The CDR3 contains 15 residues. V was clipped by 5 bases and J by 2 bases, with 14 bases between them. Germline values: CDR1 SGHVS, CDR2 FQNEAQ. CDR3 amino acids: CASSRGGVATDTQYF. DNA of the CDR3: TGTGCCAGCAGCCGAGGTGGGGTGGCCACAGATACGCAGTATTTT.

This sequence joins TRBV28 and TRBJ1-5, with D hard to call. Germline CDR1 and CDR2: MDHEN and SYDVKM. Trimming removed 6 bases from V and 1 base from J, with 19 bases in between. The CDR3 contains 17 residues. The CDR3 DNA follows: TGTGCCAGCAGCACCTATTACCGCGCGGGCAGCAATCAGCCCCAGCATTTT. Translation: CASSTYYRAGSNQPQHF.